This T cell receptor (beta chain) was obtained from a study of T cell repertoires in cytomegalovirus infection. The V end lost 0 bases, the J end lost 8 bases, and 11 bases lay between the germline ends. The CDR3 consists of 13 residues. The germline gives CDR1 SGHDT, CDR2 YYEEEE. TCRdb reprocessed the reads with MiXCR, giving one entry per CDR3 protein. The data show fewer than 1,000,000 distinct CDR3 sequences, about 33% seen once. There are many counts of this clonotype. What it binds is unknown. The sequence came from a human donor in good health (CMV status not recorded). Some clones in this sample may be carry-over from other donors' samples. The V call is TRBV5-6, the J call TRBJ1-2; D gene uncertain. The sample consisted of cultured CD8+ T cells from PBMCs, taken from culture after CMV antigen stimulation. The CDR3 loop reads CASSLDRVGGYTF. As DNA, the CDR3 is TGTGCCAGCAGCTTGGACAGAGTTGGGGGCTACACCTTC.